This TCR beta chain was retrieved from a study of blood T cell repertoires in COVID-19. Data came from immunoSEQ multiplex PCR; TCRdb stores just in-frame clones and leaves some out. The sample has some 160,000 clones; 85% are singletons. This clonotype was obtained from a woman between 40 and 50 years old who had recovered from COVID-19. The specimen sequenced was PBMCs or T cells enriched from blood (not recorded which).

CDR3 sequence: CATNTGTSGYTF. The CDR3 DNA follows: TGTGCCACTAACACCGGGACAAGTGGCTACACCTTC. The V gene is TRBV15, the J gene TRBJ1-2; possibly TRBD1 for D (6 bases). CDR3 size: 12 residues. Germline V gene sequence: CDR1 LNHNV, CDR2 YYDKDF (reference sequence). With 9 bases removed from V and 7 bases from J, the gap between germline ends came to 15 bases. The variable domain in full, completed from reference TRBV15 and TRBJ1-2, reads DAMVIQNPRYQVTQFGKPVTLSCSQTLNHNVMYWYQQKSSQAPKLLFHYYDKDFNNEADTPDNFQSRRPNTSFCFLDIRSPGLGDTAMYLCATNTGTSGYTFGSGTRLTVV.